The 30 T cell receptor beta chains presented below share a single source sample, sequenced in a study of T cell clusters in autoimmune cytopenias. Multiplex touch-down PCR amplified TRB using TRB-A and TRB-B pools in one tube. TCRdb derives one entry per CDR3 protein from the multiplex PCR reads, leaving out DNA. The listing records fewer than 3,500 distinct CDR3 sequences. Tens of thousands of genome equivalents of blood DNA were amplified for TRB. Material: peripheral blood. These receptors originate from a human donor with an autoimmune cytopenia or autoimmune hepatitis (not recorded which).

V and J are TRBV7-6 and TRBJ1-1. There are 13 residues in the CDR3. The V gene's germline CDR1 is SGHVS and CDR2 FNYEAQ. CDR3 protein: CASSFGGGTEAFF. Complete variable domain (other parts from reference TRBV7-6 and TRBJ1-1): GAGVSQSPRYKVTKRGQDVALRCDPISGHVSLYWYRQALGQGPEFLTYFNYEAQQDKSGLPNDRFSAERPEGSISTLTIQRTEQRDSAMYRCASSFGGGTEAFFGQGTRLTVV.

The chain is built from TRBV11-2 and TRBJ2-5; TCRdb indicates TRBD1, and absent DNA this call remains unverified. Germline CDR1 reads SGHAT; CDR2 reads FQNNGV. The CDR3 covers 16 residues. CDR3 region: CASSLDEWGGQETQYF. Supplemented by reference TRBV11-2 and TRBJ2-5, the full variable domain reads EAGVAQSPRYKIIEKRQSVAFWCNPISGHATLYWYQQILGQGPKLLIQFQNNGVVDDSQLPKDRFSAERLKGVDSTLKIQPAKLEDSAVYLCASSLDEWGGQETQYFGPGTRLLVL.

The chain couples TRBV5-5 to TRBJ2-2; TCRdb outputs TRBD2, but without DNA this stays unchecked. Germline V gene data show CDR1 as SGHKS and CDR2 as YYEKEE (reference sequence). The CDR3 is made up of 14 amino acids. The CDR3 is CASSLVAGTGELFF.

This clonotype is identified as medium-sized from frequency. The chain is built from TRBV4-3 and TRBJ1-4; lacking DNA, the TRBD1 call made by TCRdb goes unchecked. The CDR3 contains 13 residues. Germline loops: CDR1 LGHNA, CDR2 YSLEER. CDR3 region: CASSQGDRPQLFF.

The chain has TRBV9 and TRBJ2-1. CDR3 size: 12 residues. Germline assignment: CDR1 SGDLS and CDR2 YYNGEE. CDR3 protein: CASSVDGNEQFF.

Considering frequency, this clonotype is medium-sized. This chain joins TRBV5-6 and TRBJ1-5; absent DNA, TCRdb's TRBD1 call cannot be checked. There are 16 residues in the CDR3. Germline CDR1 and CDR2: SGHDT and YYEEEE. The CDR3 reads CASSETGRRDNQPQHF.

This clonotype counts as medium-sized by frequency. This chain links TRBV6-5 with TRBJ2-2; TCRdb's D call of TRBD1 is untestable without DNA. Germline CDR1 reads MNHEY; CDR2 reads SVGAGI. This CDR3 is 16 amino acids long. The CDR3 sequence is CASSRQDSANTGELFF.

This clonotype is classed as medium-sized by frequency. The J gene is TRBJ2-2, the V gene TRBV6-4; the TRBD2 assignment by TCRdb is unverifiable without DNA. This CDR3 is built from 17 residues. Germline V gives CDR1 MRHNA, CDR2 SNTAGT. CDR3 protein: CASSVDSSRLNTGELFF.

Considering frequency, this clonotype is medium-sized. This chain links TRBV6-5 with TRBJ1-4; TCRdb lists TRBD1, though no DNA is available to test this call. The CDR3 loop spans 13 amino acids. Germline V gene data show CDR1 as MNHEY and CDR2 as SVGAGI. The CDR3 sequence is CASSSRVLEKLFF.

Measured by frequency, this clonotype is medium-sized. The chain combines TRBV10-3 with TRBJ2-5; checking the TCRdb D call of TRBD1 is not possible without DNA. This CDR3 has 14 residues. The germline V gene encodes CDR1 ENHRY and CDR2 SYGVKD. This CDR3 is CAISEPGLKETQYF.

By frequency, this clonotype is medium-sized. The J gene is TRBJ1-5, the V gene TRBV30; TCRdb's D call, TRBD1, is unchecked because there is no DNA. This CDR3 is built from 16 residues. Germline CDR1 GTSNPN, CDR2 SVGIG (reference sequence). The CDR3: CAWSVRAGSSNQPQHF.

The chain couples TRBV21-1 to TRBJ1-5; there is no DNA to check the TCRdb D call of TRBD1. TRBV21-1 is termed a pseudogene. The CDR3 is 17 residues long. CDR3 in amino acids: CASSKSAGPISNQPQHF.

This chain links TRBV6-5 with TRBJ2-7. The germline V gene has CDR1 MNHEY and CDR2 SVGAGI. This CDR3 spans 17 amino acids. CDR3 in amino acids: CASSYSLLTAGAYEQYF.

Measured by frequency, this clonotype is medium-sized (0.01 to 0.1%). The rearrangement uses TRBV27 and TRBJ2-1. In germline, CDR1 is MNHEY, CDR2 SMNVEV (reference sequence). CDR3 size: 12 residues. CDR3 sequence reads: CASSLSGVGQFF.

Frequency places this clonotype as large (0.1 to 1%). The V gene is TRBV10-3, the J gene TRBJ2-5; the TCRdb call, TRBD2, lacks DNA for checking. Germline CDR1 reads ENHRY; CDR2 reads SYGVKD. This CDR3 contains 12 residues. CDR3 protein: CASGGYEETQYF.

Considering frequency, this clonotype is large. The chain recombines TRBV7-2 with TRBJ2-4; TCRdb indicates TRBD1, and absent DNA this call remains unverified. Germline V lookup: CDR1 SGHTA, CDR2 FQGNSA. This CDR3 region has 14 residues. The CDR3 here is CASSLEGGRNIQYF. Based on the CDR3 plus reference TRBV7-2 and TRBJ2-4, the full variable domain is GAGVSQSPSNKVTEKGKDVELRCDPISGHTALYWYRQSLGQGLEFLIYFQGNSAPDKSGLPSDRFSAERTGGSVSTLTIQRTQQEDSAVYLCASSLEGGRNIQYFGAGTRLSVL.

The chain couples TRBV24-1 to TRBJ1-3; TCRdb outputs TRBD1, but without DNA this stays unchecked. The CDR3 runs 14 residues. CDR1 is KGHDR, CDR2 SFDVKD, per germline. CDR3 amino acids: CATRSRGPGNTIYF.

Frequency places this clonotype as medium-sized. This chain joins TRBV18 and TRBJ1-2; TCRdb names TRBD1, which stays unverified in the absence of DNA. The germline CDR1 and CDR2 sequences are KGHSH and LQKENI. This CDR3 comprises 13 residues. This CDR3 is CASSPSGQSGYTF.

The chain has TRBV5-5 and TRBJ2-1; the TCRdb D gene call, TRBD1, has no DNA to confirm it. The CDR3 is 20 residues long. CDR1 is SGHKS, CDR2 YYEKEE, per germline (reference sequence). The CDR3: CASSQDIFSTGVTLYNEQFF.

This clonotype counts as medium-sized (0.01 to 0.1%) by frequency. The chain combines TRBV12-3 or TRBV12-4 with TRBJ2-2. The CDR3 consists of 13 residues. CDR3 amino acids: CASSFRVPGELFF.

This clonotype is labeled medium-sized based on frequency. This chain links TRBV15 with TRBJ1-1; there is no DNA to check the TCRdb D call of TRBD1. The V gene's germline CDR1 is LNHNV and CDR2 YYDKDF (reference sequence). The CDR3 is 16 amino acids. The CDR3 loop reads CATSRDWGQGDTEAFF.

Judged by frequency, this clonotype is medium-sized. J is TRBJ2-2 and V is TRBV6-6; absent DNA, TCRdb's TRBD2 call cannot be checked. The CDR3 has 15 residues. Germline lookup yields CDR1 MNHNY and CDR2 SVGAGI (reference sequence). This chain's CDR3 is CASSNSGRGYGELFF.

V usage is TRBV24-1 and J usage is TRBJ1-2; TCRdb's assignment of TRBD1 cannot be checked, as there is no DNA. This CDR3 region has 14 residues. CDR1 is KGHDR and CDR2 is SFDVKD in the germline V gene. CDR3 region: CATSDSGQSYGYTF.

The gene calls are TRBV7-2 and TRBJ2-7. Germline V gene sequence: CDR1 SGHTA, CDR2 FQGNSA. The CDR3 sequence is 14 residues long. CDR3 region: CASSLDPNSYEQYF.

By frequency, this clonotype registers medium-sized. The J gene is TRBJ2-7, the V gene TRBV27; TCRdb reports TRBD1, a call that lacks DNA to check it against. The CDR3 length is 15 residues. The germline gives CDR1 MNHEY, CDR2 SMNVEV (reference sequence). This CDR3 reads CASSLGAGALDEQYF.

This clonotype ranks as medium-sized (0.01 to 0.1%) in terms of frequency. The chain links TRBV27 to TRBJ2-1; the TCRdb D gene call, TRBD1, has no DNA to confirm it. Per germline, CDR1 MNHEY and CDR2 SMNVEV (reference sequence). The CDR3 is made up of 13 amino acids. This CDR3 reads CASSISRRHEQFF.

The CDR3 is CASSLNAEAAQYF. This chain uses TRBV7-3 with TRBJ2-5. Germline V lookup: CDR1 SGHTA, CDR2 FQGTGA. The length of the CDR3 is 13 residues.

This chain connects TRBV7-2 to TRBJ2-2; the TCRdb call, TRBD2, lacks DNA for checking. The CDR3 extends over 13 amino acids. The germline V gene encodes CDR1 SGHTA and CDR2 FQGNSA. The CDR3 here is CATSEGTTGELFF.

By frequency, this clonotype is medium-sized. This sequence joins TRBV6-1 and TRBJ1-2. The CDR3 is 15 amino acids. The V gene's germline CDR1 is MNHNS and CDR2 SASEGT. The chain's CDR3 is CASSEKSGANYGYTF.

The J gene is TRBJ1-5, the V gene TRBV20-1; there is no DNA to check the TCRdb D call of TRBD1. The CDR3 is made up of 16 amino acids. The germline CDR1 and CDR2 sequences are DFQATT and SNEGSKA (reference sequence). CDR3 sequence reads: CSAEYPRGRSNQPQHF.